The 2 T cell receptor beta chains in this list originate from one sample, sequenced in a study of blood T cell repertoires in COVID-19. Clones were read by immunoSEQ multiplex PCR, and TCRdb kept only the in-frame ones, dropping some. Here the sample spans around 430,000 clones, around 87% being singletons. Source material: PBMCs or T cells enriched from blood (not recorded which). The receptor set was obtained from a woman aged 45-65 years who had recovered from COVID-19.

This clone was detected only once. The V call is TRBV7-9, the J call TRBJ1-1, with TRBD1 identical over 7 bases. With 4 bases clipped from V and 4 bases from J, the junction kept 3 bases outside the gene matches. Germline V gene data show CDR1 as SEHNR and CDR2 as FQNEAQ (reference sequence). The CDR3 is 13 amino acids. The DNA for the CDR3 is TGTGCCAGCAGCTGGACAGGAATCACTGAAGCTTTCTTT. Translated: CASSWTGITEAFF. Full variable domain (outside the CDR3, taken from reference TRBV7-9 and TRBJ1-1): DTGVSQNPRHKITKRGQNVTFRCDPISEHNRLYWYRQTLGQGPEFLTYFQNEAQLEKSRLLSDRFSAERPKGSFSTLEIQRTEQGDSAMYLCASSWTGITEAFFGQGTRLTVV.

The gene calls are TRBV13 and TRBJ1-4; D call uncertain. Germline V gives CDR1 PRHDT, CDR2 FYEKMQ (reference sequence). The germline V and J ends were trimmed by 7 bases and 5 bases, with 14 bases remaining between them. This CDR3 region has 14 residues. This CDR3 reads CASTLRGGNEKLFF. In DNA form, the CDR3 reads TGTGCCAGCACCCTTAGAGGCGGGAATGAAAAACTGTTTTTT.